Sequencing of this TCR beta chain was carried out in a study of T cells in Graves' hyperthyroidism and ophthalmopathy. About the research overall: Peripheral blood sampling occurred at initial diagnosis, before any treatment.

Germline values: CDR1 SGHTA, CDR2 FQGTGA. The CDR3 length is 13 residues. V lost 5 bases, J lost 9 bases, and 14 bases lay in between. RNA transcripts served as the template for amplifying TCR beta CDR3 regions. When the TCR CDR3 underwent first-round RT-PCR, the HTBI primer set was used. TCRdb analysed the multiplex PCR reads with MiXCR anew, one entry per CDR3 protein. In the table there are hundreds of thousands of distinct CDR3 sequences, approximately 15% of which are singletons. Ten or more counts support this clonotype. This TCR derives from a woman aged 18-29 years with Graves' hyperthyroidism. The sequencing sample was made of blood. This sequence joins TRBV7-3 and TRBJ2-1; D remains ambiguous. The CDR3 spells CASSPGGWTEQFF. CDR3 nucleotide sequence: TGTGCCAGCAGCCCCGGTGGGTGGACTGAGCAGTTCTTC. The whole variable domain, filled in from reference TRBV7-3 and TRBJ2-1, reads GAGVSQTPSNKVTEKGKYVELRCDPISGHTALYWYRQSLGQGPEFLIYFQGTGAADDSGLPNDRFFAVRPEGSVSTLKIQRTERGDSAVYLCASSPGGWTEQFFGPGTRLTVL.